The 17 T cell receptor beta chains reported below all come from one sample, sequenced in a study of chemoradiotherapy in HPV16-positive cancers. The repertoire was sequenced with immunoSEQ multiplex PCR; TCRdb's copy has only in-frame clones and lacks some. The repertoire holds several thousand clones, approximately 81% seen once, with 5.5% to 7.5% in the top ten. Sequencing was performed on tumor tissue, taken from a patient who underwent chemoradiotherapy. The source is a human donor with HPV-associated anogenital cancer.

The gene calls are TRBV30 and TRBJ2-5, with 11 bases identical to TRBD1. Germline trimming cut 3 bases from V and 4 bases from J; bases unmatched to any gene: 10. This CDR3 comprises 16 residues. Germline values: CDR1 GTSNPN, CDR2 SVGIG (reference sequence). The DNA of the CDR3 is TGTGCCTGGAGGCTCGGAGGACAGGGGGCTAGAGAGACCCAGTACTTC. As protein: CAWRLGGQGARETQYF.

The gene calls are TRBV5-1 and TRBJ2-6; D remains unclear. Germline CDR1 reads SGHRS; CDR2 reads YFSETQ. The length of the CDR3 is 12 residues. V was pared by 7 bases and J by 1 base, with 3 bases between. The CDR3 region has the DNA TGCGCCAGCGTGTCTGGGGCCAACGTCCTGACTTTC. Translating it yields CASVSGANVLTF.

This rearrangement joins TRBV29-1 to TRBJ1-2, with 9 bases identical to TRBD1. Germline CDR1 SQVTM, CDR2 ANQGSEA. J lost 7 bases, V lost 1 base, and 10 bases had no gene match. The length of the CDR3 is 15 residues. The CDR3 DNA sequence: TGCAGCGTTGAAGGGGCCGGGACAGGGTTACCTGGCTACACCTTC. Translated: CSVEGAGTGLPGYTF.

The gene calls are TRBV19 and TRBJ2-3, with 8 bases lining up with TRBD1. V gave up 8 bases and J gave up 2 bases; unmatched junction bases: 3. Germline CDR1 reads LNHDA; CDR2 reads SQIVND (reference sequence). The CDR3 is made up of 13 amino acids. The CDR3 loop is CASGQGLTDTQYF. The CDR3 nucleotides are TGTGCCAGTGGACAGGGCCTCACAGATACGCAGTATTTT.

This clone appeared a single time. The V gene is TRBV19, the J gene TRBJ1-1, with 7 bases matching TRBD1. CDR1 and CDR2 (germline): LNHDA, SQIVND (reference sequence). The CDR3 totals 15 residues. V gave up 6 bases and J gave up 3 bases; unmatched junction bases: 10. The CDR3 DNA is TGTGCCAGTAGGGCCCGGGACAGTGGGGACACTGAAGCTTTCTTT. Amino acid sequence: CASRARDSGDTEAFF.

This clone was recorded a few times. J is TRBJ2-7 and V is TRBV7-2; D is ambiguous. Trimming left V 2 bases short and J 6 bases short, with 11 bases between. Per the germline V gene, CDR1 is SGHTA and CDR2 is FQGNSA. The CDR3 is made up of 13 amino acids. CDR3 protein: CASSLLVSSEQYF. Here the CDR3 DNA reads TGTGCCAGCAGCTTACTAGTCTCGTCCGAGCAGTACTTC.

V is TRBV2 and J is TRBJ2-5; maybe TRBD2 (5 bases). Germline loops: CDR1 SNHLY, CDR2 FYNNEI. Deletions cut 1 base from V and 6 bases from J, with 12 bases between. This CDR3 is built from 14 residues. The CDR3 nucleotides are TGTGCCAGCAGTGAAGAGAGGGAATTAAAGACCCAGTACTTC. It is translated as CASSEERELKTQYF.

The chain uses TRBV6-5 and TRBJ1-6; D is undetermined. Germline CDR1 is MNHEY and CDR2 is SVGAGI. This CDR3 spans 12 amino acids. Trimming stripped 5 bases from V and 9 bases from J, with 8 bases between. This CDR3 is CASSSGVSPLHF. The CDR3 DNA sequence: TGTGCCAGCAGTAGTGGAGTTTCACCCCTCCACTTT.

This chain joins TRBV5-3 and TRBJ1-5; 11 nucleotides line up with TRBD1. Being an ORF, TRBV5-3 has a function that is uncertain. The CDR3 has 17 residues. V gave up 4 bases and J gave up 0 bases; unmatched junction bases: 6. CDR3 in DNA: TGTGCCAGAAGCCGCGGGACAGGGGGTTATAGCAATCAGCCCCAGCATTTT. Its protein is CARSRGTGGYSNQPQHF.

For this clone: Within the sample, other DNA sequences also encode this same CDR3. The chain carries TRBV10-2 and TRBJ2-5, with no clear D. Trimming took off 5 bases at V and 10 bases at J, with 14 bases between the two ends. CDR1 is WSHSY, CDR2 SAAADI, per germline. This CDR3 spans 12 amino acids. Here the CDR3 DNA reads TGCGCCAGCAGTATCCAGTCGAGTAACCAGTACTTC. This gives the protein CASSIQSSNQYF.

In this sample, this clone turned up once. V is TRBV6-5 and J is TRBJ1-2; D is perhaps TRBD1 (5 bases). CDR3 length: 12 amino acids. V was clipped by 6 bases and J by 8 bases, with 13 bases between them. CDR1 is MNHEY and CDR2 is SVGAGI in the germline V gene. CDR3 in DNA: TGTGCCAGCAGATACAGGTCTGAAGGCTACACCTTC. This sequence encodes CASRYRSEGYTF.

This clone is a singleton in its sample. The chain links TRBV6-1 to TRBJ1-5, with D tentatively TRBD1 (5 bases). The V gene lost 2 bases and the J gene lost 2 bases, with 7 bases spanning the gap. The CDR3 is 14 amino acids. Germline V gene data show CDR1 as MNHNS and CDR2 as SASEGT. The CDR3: CASSEWGGNQPQHF. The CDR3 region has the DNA TGTGCCAGCAGTGAATGGGGCGGCAATCAGCCCCAGCATTTT.

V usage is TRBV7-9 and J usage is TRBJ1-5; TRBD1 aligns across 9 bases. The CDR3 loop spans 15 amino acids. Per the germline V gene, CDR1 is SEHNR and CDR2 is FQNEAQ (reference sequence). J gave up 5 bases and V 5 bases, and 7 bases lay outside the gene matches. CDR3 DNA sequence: TGTGCCAGCAGCCGAGACAGGGGGGGCTATCAGCCCCAGCATTTT. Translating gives CASSRDRGGYQPQHF.

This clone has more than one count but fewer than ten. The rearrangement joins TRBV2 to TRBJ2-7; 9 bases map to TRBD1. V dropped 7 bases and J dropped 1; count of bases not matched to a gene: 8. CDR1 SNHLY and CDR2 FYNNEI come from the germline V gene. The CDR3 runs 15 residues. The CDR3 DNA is TGTGCCAGCAACCCGGGACAGGGCAGATCCTACGAGCAGTACTTC. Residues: CASNPGQGRSYEQYF.

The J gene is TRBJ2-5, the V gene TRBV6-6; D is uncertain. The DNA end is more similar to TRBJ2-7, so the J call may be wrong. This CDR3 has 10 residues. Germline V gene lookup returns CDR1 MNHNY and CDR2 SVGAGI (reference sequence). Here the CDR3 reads CASGDYEQYF. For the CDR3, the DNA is TGTGCCAGCGGAGACTACGAGCAGTACTTC.

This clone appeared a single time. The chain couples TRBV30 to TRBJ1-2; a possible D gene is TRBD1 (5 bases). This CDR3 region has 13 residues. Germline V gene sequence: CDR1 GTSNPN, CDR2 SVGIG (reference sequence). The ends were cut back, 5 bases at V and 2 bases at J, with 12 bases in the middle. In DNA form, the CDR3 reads TGTGCCTGGGCCGAAAGGGACAACTATGGCTACACCTTC. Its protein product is CAWAERDNYGYTF.

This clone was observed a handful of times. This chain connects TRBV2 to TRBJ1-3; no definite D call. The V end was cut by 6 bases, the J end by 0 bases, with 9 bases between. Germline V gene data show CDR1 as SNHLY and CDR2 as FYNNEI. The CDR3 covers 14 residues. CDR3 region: CASRVESSGNTIYF. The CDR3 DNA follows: TGTGCCAGCAGGGTGGAGAGCTCTGGAAACACCATATATTTT.